This TCR beta chain was found in a study of molecular identifiers for immune sequencing clone quantification. This clonotype appeared many times. TCRdb re-called the PCR reads through MiXCR, storing one row per CDR3 protein. The sample lists about 320,000 distinct CDR3 sequences, 20% to 25% occurring once. The CDR3 covers 15 residues. Germline CDR1 is MNHEY and CDR2 is SMNVEV (reference sequence). V was clipped by 1 base and J by 8 bases; unmatched bases: 8. This clonotype was sampled from a human donor in good health. Some libraries in this study had Jurkat cell RNA spiked in. The V and J genes are TRBV27 and TRBJ2-1, with 7 positions matching TRBD1. Sequencing was carried out using naive CD8+ T cells from blood, with Jurkat cell RNA spiked in. Specified subset: FACS-sorted CD8+CD4-CCR7+CD45RA+ naive T cells. CDR3 nucleotides: TGTGCCAGCAGTTTATTGCGAGACAGGGACCATGAGCAGTTCTTC. This encodes CASSLLRDRDHEQFF.